Presented here are 23 T cell receptor beta chains from one specimen sequenced in a study of tumor and adjacent non-tumor tissue in lung cancer. A modified ARM-PCR protocol with three rounds of nested PCR amplified TCRbeta. Each CDR3 protein gets one entry after TCRdb re-called the multiplex PCR reads with MiXCR. The sample carries roughly 67,000 distinct CDR3 sequences, about 60% recorded once. This sample's RNA came from whole unsorted tissue. The sequencing input was lung tumor tissue. The receptors shown here come from a man aged 50 or older with non-small cell lung cancer.

This clonotype was seen a few times. This sequence may be a read error, since a much larger clone differs from it by one base. The rearrangement joins TRBV5-1 to TRBJ1-5; 9 positions match TRBD1. CDR1 is SGHRS, CDR2 YFSETQ, per germline. V lost 3 bases and J lost 1; bases outside the gene matches: 2. The CDR3 totals 15 residues. The CDR3: CASSWTGESNQPQHF. The CDR3 DNA is TGCGCCAGCAGCTGGACAGGGGAAAGCAATCAGCCCCAGCATTTT.

Only a few counts were recorded for this clonotype. Relative to the germline gene, one junction end is altered; a read error may explain this. The chain recombines TRBV11-3 with TRBJ2-1; TRBD2 matches at 8 bases. The CDR3 length is 15 residues. Germline values: CDR1 SGHNT, CDR2 YENEEA. The CDR3 spells CTSSLAGQAVNEQFF. The CDR3 bases are TGCACCAGCAGCCTAGCGGGTCAGGCTGTCAATGAGCAGTTCTTC.

On this clonotype: The germline gene is not matched at one end of the junction; a read error may be the cause. The J gene is TRBJ2-7, the V gene TRBV20-1; the D gene is possibly TRBD1 (5 bases). Germline CDR1 and CDR2: DFQATT and SNEGSKA (reference sequence). The CDR3 has 17 amino acids. The CDR3 loop is CTANLPRAGRASYEQYF. For the CDR3, the DNA is TGCACTGCTAACCTACCTCGTGCAGGGCGCGCCTCCTACGAGCAGTACTTC.

The table lists this clonotype with a few counts. Possible read error: a much larger clone is one base away. J is TRBJ2-1 and V is TRBV6-1; 13 bases match TRBD2. The CDR3 runs 13 residues. Germline-derived CDR1 and CDR2 are MNHNS and SASEGT. CDR3 residues: CVTRTSGSYEQFF. CDR3 in DNA: TGTGTCACCCGGACTAGCGGGAGCTATGAGCAGTTCTTC.

This chain links TRBV2 with TRBJ2-5; TRBD2 agrees at 7 bases. CDR1 and CDR2 from the germline V gene are SNHLY and FYNNEI. There are 17 residues in the CDR3. V shed 2 bases and J 2 bases; nucleotides not matched to a gene: 11. CDR3 bases: TGTGCCAGCAGTGAAAACTCGGGGGGTAGCGTTCAAGAGACCCAGTACTTC. It specifies CASSENSGGSVQETQYF.

Details on this clonotype: Since a much larger clone is just one base distant, this may be a read error. This rearrangement joins TRBV5-4 to TRBJ1-1; 8 bases fit TRBD1. Trimming removed 1 base from V and 4 bases from J; junction bases left unmatched: 6. The germline V gene encodes CDR1 SGHNT and CDR2 YYREEE (reference sequence). The CDR3 runs 15 residues. CDR3 coding DNA: TGTGCCAGCAGCTTGTCGACAGGGGTTGCCACTGAAGCTTTCTTT. It yields the protein CASSLSTGVATEAFF.

Comment on this clonotype: Germline and junction disagree at one end, which may indicate a read error. The rearrangement links TRBV4-1 to TRBJ1-6; possible D gene TRBD1, 5 bases. This CDR3 is built from 16 residues. Germline assignment: CDR1 MGHRA and CDR2 YSYEKL. The CDR3 sequence is CASSQEQVACNSPLRF. The CDR3 DNA is TGCGCCAGCAGCCAAGAACAGGTCGCTTGTAATTCACCCCTCCGCTTT.

To note about this clonotype: Sequence at one end of the junction differs from germline and may be a read error. The chain has TRBV11-2 and TRBJ1-6; possibly TRBD1 for D (5 bases). Looked up from germline, CDR1 is SGHAT and CDR2 is FQNNGV. The CDR3 contains 15 residues. CDR3 nucleotides: TGTGCCAGCAGCCCGGACCGGGGCCATAATTCACCCCTCAACTTC. Translated, it gives CASSPDRGHNSPLNF. The full variable domain, its missing parts supplied by reference TRBV11-2 and TRBJ1-6, is EAGVAQSPRYKIIEKRQSVAFWCNPISGHATLYWYQQILGQGPKLLIQFQNNGVVDDSQLPKDRFSAERLKGVDSTLKIQPAKLEDSAVYLCASSPDRGHNSPLNFGNGTRLTVT.

As concerns this clonotype: With a much larger clone just one base away, this may be a read error. It is likely a read error, because the conserved phenylalanine at the end of the CDR3 is missing. The chain carries TRBV20-1 and TRBJ2-4; 13 nucleotides align to TRBD2. The J segment lost 3 bases and the V segment lost 3 bases, leaving 11 bases of the junction unmatched. CDR3 length equals 18 residues. Germline V lookup: CDR1 DFQATT, CDR2 SNEGSKA (reference sequence). The CDR3 reads CSASPGLAGVGYKNIQYL. For the CDR3, the DNA is TGCAGTGCTAGCCCCGGACTAGCGGGAGTGGGATACAAAAACATTCAGTACTTG.

Points on this clonotype: One base away lies a much larger clone, so this may be a sequencing read error. The rearrangement joins TRBV6-1 to TRBJ2-3; 7 nucleotides align to TRBD1. Germline lookup yields CDR1 MNHNS and CDR2 SASEGT. CDR3 size: 14 residues. For the CDR3, the DNA is TGTGCCAGCAGCCTGGACAGGCACACAGATACGCGGTATTTT. This codes for CASSLDRHTDTRYF.

In the case of this clonotype: At one boundary the junction diverges from the germline segment, which might be a read error. This chain joins TRBV6-1 and TRBJ2-4, with a tentative D call TRBD2 (6 bases). The CDR3 is 19 amino acids. In germline, CDR1 is MNHNS, CDR2 SASEGT. This chain's CDR3 is CAGSERVGGAGITKNIQYF. CDR3 nucleotides: TGTGCCGGCAGTGAAAGGGTCGGGGGTGCCGGGATAACCAAAAACATTCAGTACTTC.

A note on this clonotype: A read error is possible here, since a much larger clone lies one base away. The chain joins TRBV12-3 or TRBV12-4 to TRBJ2-5; D gene uncertain. This CDR3 has 13 residues. The chain's CDR3 is CASSWNLQDTQYF. The CDR3 coding sequence is TGTGCCAGCAGTTGGAACCTCCAAGATACCCAGTACTTC.

This clonotype was recorded many times. The chain is built from TRBV30 and TRBJ2-5; 8 nucleotides line up with TRBD2. Trimming removed 2 bases from V and 4 bases from J; junction bases left unmatched: 6. The CDR3 extends over 14 amino acids. CDR1 and CDR2 (germline): GTSNPN, SVGIG (reference sequence). This CDR3 reads CAWSTYSGTETQYF. CDR3 bases: TGTGCCTGGAGTACCTATAGCGGGACAGAGACCCAGTACTTC.

This clonotype was recorded a few times. The CDR3 sequence: CASSFSGADLVTSYEQYF. CDR3 DNA: TGCGCCAGCAGCTTTTCAGGCGCCGACCTAGTAACCTCCTACGAGCAGTACTTC. The chain recombines TRBV5-1 with TRBJ2-7; D ambiguous. The germline V gene has CDR1 SGHRS and CDR2 YFSETQ. The CDR3 extends over 18 amino acids. Between the trimmed V and J ends, which lost 2 bases and 0 bases, there was a span of 21 bases.

Regarding this clonotype: One end of the junction fails to match germline, which may point to a read error. V usage is TRBV6-2 or TRBV6-3 and J usage is TRBJ2-6; D possibly matches TRBD1 or TRBD2 (5 bases each). The CDR3 spans 19 residues. Germline CDR1 reads MNHEY; CDR2 reads SVGEGT. CDR3 bases: TGTGCCAGCACTTCATCGGACGGTCGCTGGGGACCTGGGGACAACGTCCTGACTTTC. Amino acids: CASTSSDGRWGPGDNVLTF.

About this clonotype itself: It is likely a read error, because the conserved phenylalanine at the end of the CDR3 is missing. The limits of the CDR3 on the DNA are not certain, so only TCRdb's listed CDR3 is given. The genes are TRBV7-9 and TRBJ2-7. The germline V gene has CDR1 SEHNR and CDR2 FQNEAQ (reference sequence). The CDR3 is made up of 13 amino acids, end residues included. CDR3 sequence reads: CASSSNTVDEQYS.

A word on this clonotype: The junction departs from germline at one end; a sequencing error may be responsible. The chain joins TRBV11-2 to TRBJ1-1; 8 nucleotides agree with TRBD1. The CDR3 runs to 17 residues. The V gene's germline CDR1 is SGHAT and CDR2 FQNNGV. CDR3 in amino acids: CASSLRLDRGGNTGAFF. The CDR3 DNA sequence: TGTGCCAGCAGCTTACGACTCGACAGGGGAGGGAACACTGGAGCTTTCTTT.

As for this clonotype: At one end, the junction sequence differs from germline, possibly due to a read error. This chain joins TRBV28 and TRBJ1-5; D gene ambiguous. Germline-derived CDR1 and CDR2 are MDHEN and SYDVKM. The CDR3 sequence is 14 residues long. The CDR3 here is CASSPTPGNQSQHF. Here the CDR3 DNA reads TGTGCCAGCAGCCCGACGCCGGGCAATCAGTCCCAGCATTTT.

This clonotype was found many times. The chain couples TRBV4-1 to TRBJ2-7, with D unclear. Germline assignment: CDR1 MGHRA and CDR2 YSYEKL. The CDR3 is 13 amino acids. The ends were cut back, 3 bases at V and 4 bases at J, with 10 bases in the middle. CDR3 sequence (DNA): TGCGCCAGCAGCCATACGGAAGCATACGAGCAGTACTTC. Its protein product is CASSHTEAYEQYF.

On this clonotype itself: A clone one base away is much larger, so this may be a read error. V and J are TRBV6-5 and TRBJ2-1; 8 bases map to TRBD2. With V trimmed by 11 bases and J by 4 bases, 10 bases remained unmatched. The CDR3 length is 14 residues. Germline CDR1 MNHEY, CDR2 SVGAGI. CDR3 protein: CAGNTGGLYNEQFF. The DNA of the CDR3 is TGTGCCGGCAATACGGGAGGGCTGTACAATGAGCAGTTCTTC.

This clonotype was counted between two and nine times. The chain is built from TRBV5-6 and TRBJ2-7; unclear D gene. V was cut by 4 bases and J by 5 bases, with 13 bases left in between. Germline values: CDR1 SGHDT, CDR2 YYEEEE. There are 13 residues in the CDR3. CDR3 residues: CASSRASSHEQYF. CDR3 bases: TGTGCCAGCAGCCGCGCCTCTTCCCACGAGCAGTACTTC.

A word on this clonotype: One junction end disagrees with the germline gene, perhaps due to a read error. This sequence joins TRBV11-2 and TRBJ1-1, with 8 bases fitting TRBD1. This CDR3 has 14 residues. CDR1 and CDR2 from the germline V gene are SGHAT and FQNNGV. The CDR3 spells CAGSLEDRGTKAFF. The CDR3 DNA is TGTGCCGGCAGCTTAGAAGACAGGGGTACTAAAGCTTTCTTT. Filled out from reference TRBV11-2 and TRBJ1-1, the complete variable domain reads EAGVAQSPRYKIIEKRQSVAFWCNPISGHATLYWYQQILGQGPKLLIQFQNNGVVDDSQLPKDRFSAERLKGVDSTLKIQPAKLEDSAVYLCAGSLEDRGTKAFFGQGTRLTVV.

This clonotype has just a few counts. A much more abundant neighbour one base away suggests this may be a read error. The chain links TRBV4-2 to TRBJ2-2; 7 bases are a match to TRBD2. The length of the CDR3 is 17 residues. CDR1 LGHNA and CDR2 YNFKEQ come from the germline V gene. The CDR3 protein is CASSQDPSGPQAGELLF. As DNA, the CDR3 is TGTGCCAGCAGCCAAGATCCTAGCGGTCCTCAGGCGGGGGAGCTGCTTTTT.